The 11 T cell receptor beta chains presented below share a single source sample, sequenced in a study of cytomegalovirus exposure and HLA in healthy donors. 60 Vbeta and 13 Jbeta primers were used in PCR. Only in-frame clones appear in the TCRdb table, and some are missing; sequencing was by immunoSEQ multiplex PCR. The table includes about 180,000 clones, 60% to 80% detected once. The sequencing input was PBMCs. Source of these receptors: a man in his sixties in good health and CMV-seronegative.

The chain combines TRBV4-2 with TRBJ2-7; unclear D gene. Germline values: CDR1 LGHNA, CDR2 YNFKEQ. V lost 6 bases to trimming and J lost 6 bases, with 21 bases between them. The CDR3 covers 15 residues. In DNA form, the CDR3 reads TGTGCCAGCAGTTACGATCGAGCGTCTCGGGTCGAGCAGTACTTC. This gives the protein CASSYDRASRVEQYF.

This chain links TRBV5-4 with TRBJ2-7, with 10 bases fitting TRBD1. Trimming at V came to 4 bases and at J to 7 bases, leaving 8 bases not matched to a gene. CDR3 length: 14 amino acids. Per the germline V gene, CDR1 is SGHNT and CDR2 is YYREEE (reference sequence). CDR3 in DNA: TGTGCCAGCAGCGTCGACAGGGGGCCTGGGGAGCAGTACTTC. Its translation: CASSVDRGPGEQYF.

Details on this clone: A junction boundary mismatches the germline segment, possibly from a read error. The chain links TRBV9 to TRBJ2-7, with 10 bases aligning to TRBD1. This CDR3 spans 15 amino acids. Per the germline V gene, CDR1 is SGDLS and CDR2 is YYNGEE. This CDR3 is CARSATGTGAREQYF. CDR3 nucleotides: TGTGCCCGCAGCGCAACCGGGACAGGGGCTCGCGAGCAGTACTTC.

The rearrangement links TRBV7-9 to TRBJ2-3, with 11 bases fitting TRBD2. V dropped 5 bases and J dropped 1; count of bases not matched to a gene: 2. Germline V CDR1 and CDR2: SEHNR, FQNEAQ (reference sequence). This CDR3 is 15 amino acids long. The CDR3 spells CASSELAGGTDTQYF. The CDR3, as DNA: TGTGCCAGCAGCGAACTAGCGGGGGGCACAGATACGCAGTATTTT.

The rearrangement joins TRBV12-5 to TRBJ1-6; D remains ambiguous. The CDR3 is 13 residues long. V was clipped by 5 bases and J by 10 bases, with 12 bases between them. The germline CDR1 and CDR2 sequences are LGHNT and FRNRAP. DNA for the CDR3: TGTGCTAGTGGTCTCTACGGGGTCTCACCCCTCCACTTT. This codes for CASGLYGVSPLHF.

CDR3 in amino acids: CASSAGVSNQPQHF. CDR3 nucleotide sequence: TGTGCCAGCAGTGCAGGGGTGAGCAATCAGCCCCAGCATTTT. The V call is TRBV6-1, the J call TRBJ1-5; D possibly corresponds to TRBD1 (6 bases). Germline assignment: CDR1 MNHNS and CDR2 SASEGT. V shed 4 bases and J shed 1 base, with 8 bases lying between them. CDR3 length equals 14 residues.

The chain uses TRBV29-1 and TRBJ2-3, with D possibly matching TRBD1 (6 bases). The V gene's germline CDR1 is SQVTM and CDR2 ANQGSEA. Trimming cost V 4 bases and J 6 bases, with 14 bases left between them. CDR3 length: 13 amino acids. CDR3 in amino acids: CSVGGGRRDTQYF. CDR3 coding DNA: TGCAGCGTTGGTGGGGGCAGGAGGGATACGCAGTATTTT.

This clone was detected once. V is TRBV6-5 and J is TRBJ1-5, with TRBD1 matching over 9 bases. J gave up 7 bases and V 6 bases, and 1 base lay outside the gene matches. This CDR3 contains 12 residues. Germline V gene lookup returns CDR1 MNHEY and CDR2 SVGAGI. The CDR3 nucleotides are TGTGCCAGCAGGACAGGGGGACAGCCCCAGCATTTT. Its protein product is CASRTGGQPQHF.

This clone was seen more than once but under ten times. CDR3 nucleotides: TGTGCCAGCAGTGAGGAGGGGCAAGGGGCCAACGTCCTGACTTTC. This encodes CASSEEGQGANVLTF. The chain recombines TRBV6-4 with TRBJ2-6; D perhaps matches TRBD2 (6 bases). Trimming took 3 bases from V and 4 from J, leaving 10 bases between them. Germline V gene data show CDR1 as MRHNA and CDR2 as SNTAGT. The CDR3 length is 15 residues.

The chain links TRBV7-9 to TRBJ1-4; a possible D gene is TRBD1 (5 bases). Germline V gene lookup returns CDR1 SEHNR and CDR2 FQNEAQ (reference sequence). This CDR3 is built from 17 residues. V gave up 2 bases and J gave up 7 bases, with 20 bases separating them. The CDR3 DNA follows: TGTGCCAGCAGCTTATATTTCTCCGACACCGGGGGTGAAAAACTGTTTTTT. Protein: CASSLYFSDTGGEKLFF.

As for this clone: The junction shows a germline mismatch at one end, possibly a read error. Other DNA sequences in the same sample also yield this CDR3. The V call is TRBV6-1, the J call TRBJ1-1; D remains ambiguous. The CDR3 has 14 amino acids. Germline CDR1 is MNHNS and CDR2 is SASEGT. This CDR3 reads CASSETVMNTEAFF. CDR3 bases: TGTGCTAGCAGTGAAACAGTCATGAACACTGAAGCTTTCTTT.